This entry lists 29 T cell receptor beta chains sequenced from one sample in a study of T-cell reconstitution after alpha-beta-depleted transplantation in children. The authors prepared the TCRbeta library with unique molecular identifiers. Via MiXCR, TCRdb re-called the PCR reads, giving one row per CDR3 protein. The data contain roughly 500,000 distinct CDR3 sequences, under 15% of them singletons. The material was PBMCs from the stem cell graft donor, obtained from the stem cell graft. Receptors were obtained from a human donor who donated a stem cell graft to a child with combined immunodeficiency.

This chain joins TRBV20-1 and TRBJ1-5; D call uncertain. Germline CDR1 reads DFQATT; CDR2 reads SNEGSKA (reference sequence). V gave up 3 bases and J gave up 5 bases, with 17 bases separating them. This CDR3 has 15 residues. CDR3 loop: CSASEKGDPHQPQHF. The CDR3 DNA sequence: TGCAGTGCTAGCGAAAAGGGAGATCCCCATCAGCCCCAGCATTTT.

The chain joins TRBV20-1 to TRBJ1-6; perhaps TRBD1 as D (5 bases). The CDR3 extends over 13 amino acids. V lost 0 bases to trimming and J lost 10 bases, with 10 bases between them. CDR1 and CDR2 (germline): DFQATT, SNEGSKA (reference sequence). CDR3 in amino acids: CSAREQGFSPLHF. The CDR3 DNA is TGCAGTGCTAGAGAGCAGGGTTTCTCACCCCTCCACTTT.

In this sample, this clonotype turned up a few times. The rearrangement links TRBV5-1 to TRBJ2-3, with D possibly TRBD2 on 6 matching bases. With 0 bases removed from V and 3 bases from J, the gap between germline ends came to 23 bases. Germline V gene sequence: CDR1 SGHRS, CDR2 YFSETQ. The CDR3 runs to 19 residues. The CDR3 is CASSLGLPGLEVETDTQYF. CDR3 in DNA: TGCGCCAGCAGCTTGGGCCTCCCGGGACTGGAGGTGGAAACAGATACGCAGTATTTT. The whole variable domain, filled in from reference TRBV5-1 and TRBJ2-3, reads KAGVTQTPRYLIKTRGQQVTLSCSPISGHRSVSWYQQTPGQGLQFLFEYFSETQRNKGNFPGRFSGRQFSNSRSEMNVSTLELGDSALYLCASSLGLPGLEVETDTQYFGPGTRLTVL.

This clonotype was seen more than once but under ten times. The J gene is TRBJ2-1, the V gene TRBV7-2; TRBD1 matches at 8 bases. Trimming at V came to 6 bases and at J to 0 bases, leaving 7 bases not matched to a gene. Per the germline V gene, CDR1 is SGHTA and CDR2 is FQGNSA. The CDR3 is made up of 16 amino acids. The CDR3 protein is CASSQVGTGSYNEQFF. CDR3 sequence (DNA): TGTGCCAGCAGTCAAGTCGGGACAGGCTCCTACAATGAGCAGTTCTTC. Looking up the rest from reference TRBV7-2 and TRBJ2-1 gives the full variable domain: GAGVSQSPSNKVTEKGKDVELRCDPISGHTALYWYRQSLGQGLEFLIYFQGNSAPDKSGLPSDRFSAERTGGSVSTLTIQRTQQEDSAVYLCASSQVGTGSYNEQFFGPGTRLTVL.

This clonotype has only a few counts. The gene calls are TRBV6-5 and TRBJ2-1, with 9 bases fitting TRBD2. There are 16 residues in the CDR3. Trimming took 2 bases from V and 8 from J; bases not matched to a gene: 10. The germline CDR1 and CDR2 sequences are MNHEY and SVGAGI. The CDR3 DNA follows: TGTGCCAGCAGTTACGCTAGCGGGGCACTCGAGGATGAGCAGTTCTTC. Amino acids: CASSYASGALEDEQFF.

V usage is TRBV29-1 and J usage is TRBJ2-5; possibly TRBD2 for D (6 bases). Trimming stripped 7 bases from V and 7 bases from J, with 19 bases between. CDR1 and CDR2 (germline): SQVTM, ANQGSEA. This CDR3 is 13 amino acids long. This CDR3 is CSALRRGEVTQYF. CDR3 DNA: TGCAGCGCCCTGAGGAGGGGAGAGGTGACCCAGTACTTC. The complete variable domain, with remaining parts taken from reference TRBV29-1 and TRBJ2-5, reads SAVISQKPSRDICQRGTSLTIQCQVDSQVTMMFWYRQQPGQSLTLIATANQGSEATYESGFVIDKFPISRPNLTFSTLTVSNMSPEDSSIYLCSALRRGEVTQYFGPGTRLLVL.

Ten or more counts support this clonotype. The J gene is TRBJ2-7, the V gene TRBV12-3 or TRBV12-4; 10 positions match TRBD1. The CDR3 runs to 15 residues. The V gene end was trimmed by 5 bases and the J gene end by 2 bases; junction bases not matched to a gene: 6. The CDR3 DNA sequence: TGTGCCAGCAGTAGGGACAGGGGAGGCACCTACGAGCAGTACTTC. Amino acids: CASSRDRGGTYEQYF.

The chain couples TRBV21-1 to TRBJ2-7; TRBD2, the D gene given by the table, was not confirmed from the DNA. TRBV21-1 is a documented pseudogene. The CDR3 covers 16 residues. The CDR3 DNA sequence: TGTGCCAGCAGCACGACGACTAGCGGGGTGCCCTACGAGCAGTACTTC. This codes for CASSTTTSGVPYEQYF.

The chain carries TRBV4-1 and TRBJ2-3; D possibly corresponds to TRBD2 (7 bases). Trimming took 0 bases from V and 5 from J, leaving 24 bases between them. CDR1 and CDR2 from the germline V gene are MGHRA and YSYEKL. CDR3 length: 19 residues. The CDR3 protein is CASSQEPYLLGGARDTQYF. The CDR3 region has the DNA TGCGCCAGCAGCCAAGAGCCGTATTTGTTGGGGGGGGCACGAGATACGCAGTATTTT.

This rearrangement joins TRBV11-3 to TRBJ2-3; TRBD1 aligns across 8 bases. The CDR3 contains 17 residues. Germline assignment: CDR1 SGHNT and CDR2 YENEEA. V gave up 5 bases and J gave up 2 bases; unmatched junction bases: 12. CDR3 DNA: TGTGCCAGCAGCCCGAGGGCAGGGGGCTTAAACACAGATACGCAGTATTTT. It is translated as CASSPRAGGLNTDTQYF. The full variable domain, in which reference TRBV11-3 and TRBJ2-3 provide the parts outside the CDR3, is EAGVVQSPRYKIIEKKQPVAFWCNPISGHNTLYWYLQNLGQGPELLIRYENEEAVDDSQLPKDRFSAERLKGVDSTLKIQPAELGDSAVYLCASSPRAGGLNTDTQYFGPGTRLTVL.

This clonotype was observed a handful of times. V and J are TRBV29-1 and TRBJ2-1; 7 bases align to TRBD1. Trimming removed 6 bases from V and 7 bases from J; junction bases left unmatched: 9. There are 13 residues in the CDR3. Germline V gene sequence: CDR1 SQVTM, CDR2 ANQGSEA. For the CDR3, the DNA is TGCAGCGTCCCCCGGACAGGCTGGAATGAGCAGTTCTTC. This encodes CSVPRTGWNEQFF.

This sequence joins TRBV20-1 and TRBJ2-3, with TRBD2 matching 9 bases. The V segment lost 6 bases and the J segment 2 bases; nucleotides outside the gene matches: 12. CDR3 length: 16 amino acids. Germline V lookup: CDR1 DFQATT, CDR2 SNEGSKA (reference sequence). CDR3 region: CSAPNKREDFTDTQYF. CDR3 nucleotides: TGCAGTGCCCCGAATAAGCGGGAGGACTTCACAGATACGCAGTATTTT.

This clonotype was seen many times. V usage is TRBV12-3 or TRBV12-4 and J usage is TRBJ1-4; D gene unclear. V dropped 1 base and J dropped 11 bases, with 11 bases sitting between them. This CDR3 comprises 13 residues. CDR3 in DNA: TGTGCCAGCAGTTTAGGTCTTCCCCCCAAACTGTTTTTT. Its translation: CASSLGLPPKLFF.

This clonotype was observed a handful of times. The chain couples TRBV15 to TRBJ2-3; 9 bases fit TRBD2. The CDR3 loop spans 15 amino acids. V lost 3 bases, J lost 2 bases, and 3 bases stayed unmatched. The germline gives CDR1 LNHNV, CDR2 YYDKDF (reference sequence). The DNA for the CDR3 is TGTGCCACCAGCAGCAGCGGGAGGACCACAGATACGCAGTATTTT. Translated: CATSSSGRTTDTQYF. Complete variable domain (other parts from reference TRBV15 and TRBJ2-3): DAMVIQNPRYQVTQFGKPVTLSCSQTLNHNVMYWYQQKSSQAPKLLFHYYDKDFNNEADTPDNFQSRRPNTSFCFLDIRSPGLGDTAMYLCATSSSGRTTDTQYFGPGTRLTVL.

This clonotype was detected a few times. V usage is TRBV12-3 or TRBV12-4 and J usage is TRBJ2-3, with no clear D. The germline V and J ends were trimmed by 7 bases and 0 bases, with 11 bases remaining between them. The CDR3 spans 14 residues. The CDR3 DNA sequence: TGTGCCAGCACCACTTTCACAAGCACAGATACGCAGTATTTT. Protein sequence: CASTTFTSTDTQYF.

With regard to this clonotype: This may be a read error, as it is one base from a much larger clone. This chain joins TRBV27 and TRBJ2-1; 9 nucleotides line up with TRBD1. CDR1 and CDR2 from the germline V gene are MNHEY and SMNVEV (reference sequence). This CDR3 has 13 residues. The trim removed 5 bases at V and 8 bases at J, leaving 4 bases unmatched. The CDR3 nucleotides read TGTGCCAGCAGTCCCGGGACAGGGTATGAGCAGTTCTTC. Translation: CASSPGTGYEQFF.

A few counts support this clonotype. The DNA of the CDR3 is TGCGCCAGCAGCTTACTTGGTGGCGGGGGAAATGAGCAGTTCTTC. Protein: CASSLLGGGGNEQFF. V is TRBV5-1 and J is TRBJ2-1, with 7 positions matching TRBD2. The V and J ends lost 2 bases and 7 bases, in that order; junction bases with no gene match: 9. CDR1 and CDR2 from the germline V gene are SGHRS and YFSETQ. This CDR3 is 15 amino acids long.

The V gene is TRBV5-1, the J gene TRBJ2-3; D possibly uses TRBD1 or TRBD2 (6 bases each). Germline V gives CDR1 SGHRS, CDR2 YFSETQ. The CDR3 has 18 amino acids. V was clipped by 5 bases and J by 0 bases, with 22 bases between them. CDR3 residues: CASSPFRGLTNSTDTQYF. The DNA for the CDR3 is TGCGCCAGCAGTCCCTTTCGGGGGCTAACGAATAGCACAGATACGCAGTATTTT. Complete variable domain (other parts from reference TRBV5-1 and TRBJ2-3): KAGVTQTPRYLIKTRGQQVTLSCSPISGHRSVSWYQQTPGQGLQFLFEYFSETQRNKGNFPGRFSGRQFSNSRSEMNVSTLELGDSALYLCASSPFRGLTNSTDTQYFGPGTRLTVL.

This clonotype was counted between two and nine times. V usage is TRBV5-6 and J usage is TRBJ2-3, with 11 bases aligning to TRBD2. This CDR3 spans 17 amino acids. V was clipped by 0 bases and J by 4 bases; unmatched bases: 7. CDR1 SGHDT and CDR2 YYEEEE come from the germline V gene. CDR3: CASSLGFLAGGPDTQYF. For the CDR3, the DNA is TGTGCCAGCAGCTTGGGTTTTCTAGCGGGGGGCCCAGATACGCAGTATTTT.

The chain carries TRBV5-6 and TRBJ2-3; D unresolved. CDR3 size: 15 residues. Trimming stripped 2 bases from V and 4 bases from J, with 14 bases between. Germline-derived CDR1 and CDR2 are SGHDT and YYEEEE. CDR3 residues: CASSLGDSRSDTQYF. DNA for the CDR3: TGTGCCAGCAGCTTAGGAGACTCCCGGTCAGATACGCAGTATTTT. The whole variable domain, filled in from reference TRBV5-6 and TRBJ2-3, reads DAGVTQSPTHLIKTRGQQVTLRCSPKSGHDTVSWYQQALGQGPQFIFQYYEEEERQRGNFPDRFSGHQFPNYSSELNVNALLLGDSALYLCASSLGDSRSDTQYFGPGTRLTVL.

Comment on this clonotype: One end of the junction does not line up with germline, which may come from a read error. In nucleotides, the CDR3 is TGTGCTAGCAGCCAAGAGCGGGGGGCCTACAATGAGCAGTTCTTC. Protein: CASSQERGAYNEQFF. The chain combines TRBV7-7 with TRBJ2-1; the match to TRBD2 covers 9 bases. The CDR3 has 15 residues. Germline values: CDR1 SSHAT, CDR2 FNYEAQ (reference sequence). The full variable domain, its missing parts supplied by reference TRBV7-7 and TRBJ2-1, is GAGVSQSPRYKVTKRGQDVTLRCDPISSHATLYWYQQALGQGPEFLTYFNYEAQPDKSGLPSDRFSAERPEGSISTLTIQRTEQRDSAMYRCASSQERGAYNEQFFGPGTRLTVL.

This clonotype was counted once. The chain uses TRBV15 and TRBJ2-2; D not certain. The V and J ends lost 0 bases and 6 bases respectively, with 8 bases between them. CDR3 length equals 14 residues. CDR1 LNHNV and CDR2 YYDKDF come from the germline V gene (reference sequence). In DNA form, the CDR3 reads TGTGCCACCAGCAGAGATGAGGAGTCCGGGGAGCTGTTTTTT. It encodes CATSRDEESGELFF.

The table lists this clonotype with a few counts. The CDR3 region is CASRRLEAGELFF. The DNA for the CDR3 is TGTGCCAGCCGAAGACTAGAAGCTGGGGAGCTGTTTTTT. The V and J genes are TRBV11-3 and TRBJ2-2; a possible D gene is TRBD2 (6 bases). This CDR3 contains 13 residues. The V gene lost 8 bases and the J gene lost 8 bases, with 15 bases spanning the gap. Germline V CDR1 and CDR2: SGHNT, YENEEA.

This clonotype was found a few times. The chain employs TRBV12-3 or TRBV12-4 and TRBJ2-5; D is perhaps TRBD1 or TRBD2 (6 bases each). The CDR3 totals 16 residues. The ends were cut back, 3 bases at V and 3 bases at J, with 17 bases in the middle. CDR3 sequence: CASSFVHRRGEETQYF. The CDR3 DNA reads TGTGCCAGCAGTTTTGTACACCGAAGGGGGGAAGAGACCCAGTACTTC.

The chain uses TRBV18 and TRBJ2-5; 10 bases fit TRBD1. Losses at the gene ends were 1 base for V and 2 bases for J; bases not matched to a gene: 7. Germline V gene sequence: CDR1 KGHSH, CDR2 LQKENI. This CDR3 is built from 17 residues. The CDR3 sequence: CASSPRDRGLNQETQYF. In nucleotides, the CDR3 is TGTGCCAGCTCACCACGTGACAGGGGGCTTAATCAAGAGACCCAGTACTTC.

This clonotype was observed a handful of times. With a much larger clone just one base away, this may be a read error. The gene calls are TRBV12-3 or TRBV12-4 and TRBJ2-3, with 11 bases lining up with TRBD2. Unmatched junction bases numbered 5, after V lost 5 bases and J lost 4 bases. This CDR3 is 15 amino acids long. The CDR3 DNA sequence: TGTGCCAGCAGTATTTCTAGCGGGGGGCCAGATACGCAGTATTTT. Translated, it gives CASSISSGGPDTQYF.

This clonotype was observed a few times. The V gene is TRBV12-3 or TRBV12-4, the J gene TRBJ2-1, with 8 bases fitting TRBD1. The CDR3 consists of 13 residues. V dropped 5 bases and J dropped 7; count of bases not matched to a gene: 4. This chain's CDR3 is CASSRDRPNEQFF. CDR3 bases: TGTGCCAGCAGTAGGGACAGGCCTAATGAGCAGTTCTTC.

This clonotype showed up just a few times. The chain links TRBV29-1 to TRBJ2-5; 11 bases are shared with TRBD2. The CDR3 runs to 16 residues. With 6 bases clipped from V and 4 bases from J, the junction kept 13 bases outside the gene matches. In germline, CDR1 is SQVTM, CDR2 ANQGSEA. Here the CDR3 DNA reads TGCAGCGTCAAAAACAGACTAGCGGGACCGGGAGAGACCCAGTACTTC. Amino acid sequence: CSVKNRLAGPGETQYF.

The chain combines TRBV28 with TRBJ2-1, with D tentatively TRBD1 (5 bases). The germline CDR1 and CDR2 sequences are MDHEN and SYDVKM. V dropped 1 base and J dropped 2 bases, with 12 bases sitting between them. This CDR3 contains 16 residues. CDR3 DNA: TGTGCCAGCAGTTTATTTCGCCAGGGCCCCTACAATGAGCAGTTCTTC. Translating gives CASSLFRQGPYNEQFF.